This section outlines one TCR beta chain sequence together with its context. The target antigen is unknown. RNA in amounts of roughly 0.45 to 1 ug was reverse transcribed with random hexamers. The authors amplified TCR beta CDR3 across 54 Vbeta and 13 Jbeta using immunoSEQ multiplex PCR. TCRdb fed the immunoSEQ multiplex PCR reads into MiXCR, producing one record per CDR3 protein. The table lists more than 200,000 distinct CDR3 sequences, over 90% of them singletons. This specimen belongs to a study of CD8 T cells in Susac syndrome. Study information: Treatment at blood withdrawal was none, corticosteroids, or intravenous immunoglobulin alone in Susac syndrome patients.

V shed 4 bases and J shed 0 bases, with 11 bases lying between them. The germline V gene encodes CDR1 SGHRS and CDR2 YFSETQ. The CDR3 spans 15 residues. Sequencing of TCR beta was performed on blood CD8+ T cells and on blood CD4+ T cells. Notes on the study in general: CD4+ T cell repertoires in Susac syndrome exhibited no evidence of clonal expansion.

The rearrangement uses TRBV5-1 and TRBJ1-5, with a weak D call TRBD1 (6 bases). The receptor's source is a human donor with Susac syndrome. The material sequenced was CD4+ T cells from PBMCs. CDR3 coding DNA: TGCGCCAGCAGCCCCTCGACAGGTAGCAATCAGCCCCAGCATTTT. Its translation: CASSPSTGSNQPQHF.